This is a list of T cell receptor beta chains from one sample in a study of human T cells and chemical hapten exposure. MiXCR, applied by TCRdb to the RACE reads, yields one record per CDR3 protein. The sample has about 380,000 distinct CDR3 sequences; about 5.1% are singletons. Sample: whole blood, taken in connection with sensitization to the hapten diphenylcyclopropenone (DPC). The receptors derive from a woman aged 45-65 years with alopecia areata. Some clones in this sample may be carry-over from other donors' samples. The CDR3 runs from the conserved cysteine through the conserved F or W. A D gene is named only where the DNA matches it firmly. Size is stated for part of the rows, as once, few or many counts, or as a class when the clone is expanded.

CASGPRTEQYF TGTGCCAGCGGGCCGAGGACAGAGCAGTACTTC NA TRBJ2-7 TRBV6-5 many
CASSPNSGGDEQFF TGTGCCAGCAGCCCAAATTCGGGCGGCGATGAGCAGTTCTTC NA TRBJ2-1 TRBV28 many
CASSLVDRGHGRDTQYF TGCGCCAGCAGCTTGGTAGATCGGGGCCACGGCCGAGATACGCAGTATTTT NA TRBJ2-3 TRBV5-1 NA
CASSYKGASTDTQYF TGTGCCAGCAGCTATAAGGGGGCTAGCACAGATACGCAGTATTTT TRBD1 TRBJ2-3 TRBV27 NA
CASSSDRSYNSPLHF TGTGCCAGCAGCTCCGACAGAAGCTATAATTCACCCCTCCACTTT NA TRBJ1-6 TRBV12-3/TRBV12-4 many
CASSQEKRPYNEQFF TGCGCCAGCAGCCAAGAGAAAAGGCCTTACAATGAGCAGTTCTTC NA TRBJ2-1 TRBV4-1 few
CASSFPDGQNTEAFF TGTGCCAGCAGCTTCCCGGACGGCCAGAACACTGAAGCTTTCTTT NA TRBJ1-1 TRBV7-9 few
CASKSMARALAEAFF TGTGCCAGCAAAAGTATGGCGCGAGCGTTAGCTGAAGCTTTCTTT NA TRBJ1-1 TRBV27 NA
CASSPRLAGGPETQYF TGCGCCAGCAGCCCGAGACTAGCGGGGGGGCCAGAGACCCAGTACTTC TRBD2 TRBJ2-5 TRBV5-1 many
CASSLWAGSDTQYF TGTGCCAGCAGTTTATGGGCAGGGTCAGATACGCAGTATTTT NA TRBJ2-3 TRBV27 many
CSVEGRNYEQYF TGCAGCGTTGAAGGTCGGAACTACGAGCAGTACTTC NA TRBJ2-7 TRBV29-1 many
CASSPAALLTVNSPLHF TGTGCCAGCTCACCAGCAGCTCTTCTCACTGTTAATTCACCCCTCCACTTT NA TRBJ1-6 TRBV18 many
CASSFGAGVGELFF TGTGCCAGCAGTTTCGGGGCTGGCGTCGGGGAGCTGTTTTTT NA TRBJ2-2 TRBV28 NA
CAIRYGTDTQYF TGTGCCATCAGGTACGGCACAGATACGCAGTATTTT NA TRBJ2-3 TRBV10-3 many
CASSWDPLNPSAQYF TGTGCCAGCAGCTGGGACCCCCTAAACCCCTCGGCGCAGTATTTT NA TRBJ2-3 TRBV7-9 few